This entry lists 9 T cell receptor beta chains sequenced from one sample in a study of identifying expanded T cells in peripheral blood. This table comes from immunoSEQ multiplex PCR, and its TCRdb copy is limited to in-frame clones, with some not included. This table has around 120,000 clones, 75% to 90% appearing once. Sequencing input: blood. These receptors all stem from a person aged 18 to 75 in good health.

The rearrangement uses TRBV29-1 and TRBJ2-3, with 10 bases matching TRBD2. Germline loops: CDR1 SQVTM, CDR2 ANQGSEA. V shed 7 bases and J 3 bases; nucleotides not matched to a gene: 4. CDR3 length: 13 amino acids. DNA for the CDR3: TGCAGCGGAGCGGGGGGGAGGACAGATACGCAGTATTTT. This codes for CSGAGGRTDTQYF.

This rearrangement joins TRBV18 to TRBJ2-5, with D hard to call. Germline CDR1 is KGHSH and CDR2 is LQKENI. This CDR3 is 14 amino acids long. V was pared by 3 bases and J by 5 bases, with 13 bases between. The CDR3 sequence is CASSPASAKETQYF. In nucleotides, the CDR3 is TGTGCCAGCTCACCCGCGTCTGCGAAGGAGACCCAGTACTTC. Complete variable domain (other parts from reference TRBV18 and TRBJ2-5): NAGVMQNPRHLVRRRGQEARLRCSPMKGHSHVYWYRQLPEEGLKFMVYLQKENIIDESGMPKERFSAEFPKEGPSILRIQQVVRGDSAAYFCASSPASAKETQYFGPGTRLLVL.

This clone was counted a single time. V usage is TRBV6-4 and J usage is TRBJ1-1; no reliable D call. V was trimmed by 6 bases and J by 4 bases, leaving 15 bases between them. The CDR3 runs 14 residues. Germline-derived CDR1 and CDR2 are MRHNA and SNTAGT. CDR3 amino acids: CASRSSNKGTEAFF. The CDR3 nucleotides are TGTGCCAGCAGGTCCTCTAACAAAGGCACTGAAGCTTTCTTT.

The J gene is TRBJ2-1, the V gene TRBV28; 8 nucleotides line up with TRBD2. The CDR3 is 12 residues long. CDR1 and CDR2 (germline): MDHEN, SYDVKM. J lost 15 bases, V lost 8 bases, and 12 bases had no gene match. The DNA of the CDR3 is TGTGCCAGCCGGGGGGGGACTACCTCGGGGTTCTTC. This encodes CASRGGTTSGFF.

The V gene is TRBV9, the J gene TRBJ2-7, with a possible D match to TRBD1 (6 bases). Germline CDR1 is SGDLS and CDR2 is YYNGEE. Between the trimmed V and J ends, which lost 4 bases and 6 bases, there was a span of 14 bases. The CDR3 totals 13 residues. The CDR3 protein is CASSQTGGGEQYF. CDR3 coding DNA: TGTGCCAGCAGCCAGACAGGAGGCGGCGAGCAGTACTTC. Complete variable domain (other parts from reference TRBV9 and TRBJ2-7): DSGVTQTPKHLITATGQRVTLRCSPRSGDLSVYWYQQSLDQGLQFLIQYYNGEERAKGNILERFSAQQFPDLHSELNLSSLELGDSALYFCASSQTGGGEQYFGPGTRLTVT.

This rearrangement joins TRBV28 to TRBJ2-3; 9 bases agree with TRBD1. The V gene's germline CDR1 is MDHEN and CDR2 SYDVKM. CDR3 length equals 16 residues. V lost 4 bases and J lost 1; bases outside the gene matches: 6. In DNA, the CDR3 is TGTGCCAGCAGTTCCCGGACAGGGGAAGGCACAGATACGCAGTATTTT. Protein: CASSSRTGEGTDTQYF.

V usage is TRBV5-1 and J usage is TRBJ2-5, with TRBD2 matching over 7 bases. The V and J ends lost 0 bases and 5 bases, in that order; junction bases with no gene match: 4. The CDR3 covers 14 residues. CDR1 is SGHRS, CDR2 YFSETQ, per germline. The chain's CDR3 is CASSLAAGVETQYF. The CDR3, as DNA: TGCGCCAGCAGCTTGGCTGCGGGAGTCGAGACCCAGTACTTC.

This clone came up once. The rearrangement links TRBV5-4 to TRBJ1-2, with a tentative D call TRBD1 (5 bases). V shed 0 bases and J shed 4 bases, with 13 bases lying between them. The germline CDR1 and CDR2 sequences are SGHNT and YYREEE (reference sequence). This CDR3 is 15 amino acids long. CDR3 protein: CASSLDVTEFYGYTF. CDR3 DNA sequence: TGTGCCAGCAGCTTGGACGTGACAGAATTCTATGGCTACACCTTC. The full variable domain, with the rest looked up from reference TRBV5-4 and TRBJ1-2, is ETGVTQSPTHLIKTRGQQVTLRCSSQSGHNTVSWYQQALGQGPQFIFQYYREEENGRGNFPPRFSGLQFPNYSSELNVNALELDDSALYLCASSLDVTEFYGYTFGSGTRLTVV.

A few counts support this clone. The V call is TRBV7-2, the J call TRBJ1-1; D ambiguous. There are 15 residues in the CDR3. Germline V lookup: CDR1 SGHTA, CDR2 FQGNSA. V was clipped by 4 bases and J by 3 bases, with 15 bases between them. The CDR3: CASSYISEMDTEAFF. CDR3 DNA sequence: TGTGCCAGCAGCTATATTTCCGAGATGGACACTGAAGCTTTCTTT.